The 22 T cell receptor beta chains below were found in one sample sequenced in a study of shared clonotypes between healthy human individuals. Sequencing used immunoSEQ multiplex PCR; TCRdb keeps in-frame clones, though not all of them. The sample yields 800,000 or so clones, 90% to 98% seen once. Naive CD8 cells, CD45RO-negative and positively selected for CCR7, excluded terminally differentiated effector memory CD45RA+ cells. The source material was naive CD8+ T cells sorted from blood. The receptor set was obtained from a man under 40 in good health.

This chain uses TRBV15 with TRBJ1-2, with D possibly being TRBD1 (5 bases). Germline values: CDR1 LNHNV, CDR2 YYDKDF (reference sequence). CDR3 length equals 14 residues. V was cut by 8 bases and J by 2 bases, with 15 bases left in between. In DNA, the CDR3 is TGTGCCACCCGAAACACAGACAGAAACTATGGCTACACCTTC. It specifies CATRNTDRNYGYTF.

The J gene is TRBJ2-3, the V gene TRBV7-9; 8 nucleotides align to TRBD2. Germline V gene data show CDR1 as SEHNR and CDR2 as FQNEAQ (reference sequence). With V trimmed by 4 bases and J by 10 bases, 7 bases remained unmatched. This CDR3 comprises 13 residues. The CDR3 nucleotides read TGTGCCAGCAGCTCGATTATAGCGGGATCGCAGTATTTT. It specifies CASSSIIAGSQYF.

The chain employs TRBV28 and TRBJ1-4; no clear D. This CDR3 contains 14 residues. Trimming took off 6 bases at V and 0 bases at J, with 8 bases between the two ends. The germline CDR1 and CDR2 sequences are MDHEN and SYDVKM. The CDR3 loop reads CASSRLATNEKLFF. The DNA of the CDR3 is TGTGCCAGCAGCCGACTTGCAACTAATGAAAAACTGTTTTTT.

The gene calls are TRBV6-5 and TRBJ2-7; D may be TRBD1 (5 bases). Trimming pared 5 bases from V and 3 bases from J, leaving 20 bases between. CDR3 length: 16 residues. The germline gives CDR1 MNHEY, CDR2 SVGAGI. DNA for the CDR3: TGTGCCAGCAGTAACTGGGGTGACAGTTACCGCTACGAGCAGTACTTC. This sequence encodes CASSNWGDSYRYEQYF.

J is TRBJ2-5 and V is TRBV11-2; no clear D gene. The CDR3 covers 16 residues. V was clipped by 4 bases and J by 1 base, with 16 bases between them. Germline loops: CDR1 SGHAT, CDR2 FQNNGV. The CDR3 DNA follows: TGTGCCAGCAGCTCACCTACGGTACTCAGCCAAGAGACCCAGTACTTC. Protein product: CASSSPTVLSQETQYF.

This clone was detected only once. The identical CDR3 is also encoded by other nucleotide sequences in the sample. This chain joins TRBV27 and TRBJ2-7; D call uncertain. This CDR3 has 13 residues. Germline lookup yields CDR1 MNHEY and CDR2 SMNVEV (reference sequence). The ends were cut back, 3 bases at V and 2 bases at J, with 8 bases in the middle. CDR3 sequence (DNA): TGTGCCAGCAGTTTCTCTAGGGCCTACGAGCAGTACTTC. Protein sequence: CASSFSRAYEQYF.

This sequence joins TRBV4-3 and TRBJ2-5, with a tentative D call TRBD1 (6 bases). The CDR3 sequence is 16 residues long. Trimming shortened V by 1 base and J by 1 base, and 13 bases separated the two germline ends. Germline CDR1 reads LGHNA; CDR2 reads YSLEER. Here the CDR3 reads CASSQVDQGPQETQYF. The CDR3 DNA is TGCGCCAGCAGCCAAGTCGATCAGGGGCCCCAAGAGACCCAGTACTTC.

This chain joins TRBV12-2 and TRBJ1-5. TRBV12-2 is designated a pseudogene. The CDR3 has 11 residues. Here the CDR3 reads CASRMNQPQHF. Here the CDR3 DNA reads TGTGCAAGTCGGATGAATCAGCCCCAGCATTTT.

The V gene is TRBV5-4, the J gene TRBJ2-5, with 7 bases aligning to TRBD1. CDR3 length equals 16 residues. Germline CDR1 SGHNT, CDR2 YYREEE (reference sequence). V shed 4 bases, J shed 1 base, and the junction held 10 bases outside the gene matches. The CDR3 loop is CASSIRTGVLQETQYF. The DNA for the CDR3 is TGTGCCAGCAGCATTCGAACAGGGGTCCTCCAAGAGACCCAGTACTTC. The full variable domain, completed using reference TRBV5-4 and TRBJ2-5, is ETGVTQSPTHLIKTRGQQVTLRCSSQSGHNTVSWYQQALGQGPQFIFQYYREEENGRGNFPPRFSGLQFPNYSSELNVNALELDDSALYLCASSIRTGVLQETQYFGPGTRLLVL.

The chain uses TRBV19 and TRBJ2-7; no firm D call. CDR1 is LNHDA, CDR2 SQIVND, per germline (reference sequence). Trimming shortened V by 0 bases and J by 3 bases, and 15 bases separated the two germline ends. This CDR3 comprises 16 residues. The CDR3 sequence: CASSIDATPEGYEQYF. The CDR3 DNA reads TGTGCCAGTAGTATAGATGCGACTCCAGAAGGCTACGAGCAGTACTTC.

The chain uses TRBV28 and TRBJ2-1; D possibly corresponds to TRBD1 (6 bases). This CDR3 comprises 13 residues. CDR1 is MDHEN, CDR2 SYDVKM, per germline. V dropped 5 bases and J dropped 6 bases, with 11 bases sitting between them. The DNA of the CDR3 is TGTGCCAGCAGTCCTCCGGACAGCAATGAGCAGTTCTTC. Translating it yields CASSPPDSNEQFF. Full variable domain (outside the CDR3, taken from reference TRBV28 and TRBJ2-1): DVKVTQSSRYLVKRTGEKVFLECVQDMDHENMFWYRQDPGLGLRLIYFSYDVKMKEKGDIPEGYSVSREKKERFSLILESASTNQTSMYLCASSPPDSNEQFFGPGTRLTVL.

The genes are TRBV7-9 and TRBJ1-3; weak D call: TRBD1 (5 bases). Trimming removed 3 bases at V and 1 base at J, with 10 bases between. Germline CDR1 and CDR2: SEHNR and FQNEAQ (reference sequence). CDR3 length equals 15 residues. The CDR3 here is CASSFQGASGNTIYF. CDR3 coding DNA: TGTGCCAGCAGCTTTCAGGGAGCATCTGGAAACACCATATATTTT.

To note about this clone: Other DNA sequences from this sample encode an identical CDR3 as well. This chain connects TRBV18 to TRBJ2-3; D is ambiguous. Germline V gene lookup returns CDR1 KGHSH and CDR2 LQKENI. V lost 1 base to trimming and J lost 3 bases, with 2 bases between them. The CDR3 runs to 12 residues. The CDR3 loop reads CASSPRTDTQYF. As DNA, the CDR3 is TGTGCCAGCTCACCACGGACAGATACGCAGTATTTT.

CDR3 region: CASSLMGRLAGQETQYF. The CDR3 region has the DNA TGCGCCAGCAGCTTGATGGGGCGGCTAGCGGGCCAAGAGACCCAGTACTTC. The chain has TRBV5-1 and TRBJ2-5; 8 nucleotides agree with TRBD2. The germline V gene encodes CDR1 SGHRS and CDR2 YFSETQ. J was trimmed by 1 base and V by 1 base; bases with no gene match: 9. The CDR3 contains 17 residues.

The chain links TRBV18 to TRBJ1-4; D uncertain. V was trimmed by 3 bases and J by 10 bases, leaving 15 bases between them. CDR3 length: 14 amino acids. Germline values: CDR1 KGHSH, CDR2 LQKENI. CDR3 sequence (DNA): TGTGCCAGCTCACCCCCAGCTTCCTCTGGAAAACTGTTTTTT. This translates into CASSPPASSGKLFF.

This chain links TRBV28 with TRBJ2-1, with 13 positions matching TRBD2. The CDR3 runs 14 residues. Germline V CDR1 and CDR2: MDHEN, SYDVKM. V lost 5 bases, J lost 6 bases, and 1 base stayed unmatched. CDR3 in amino acids: CASSGLAGANEQFF. In DNA form, the CDR3 reads TGTGCCAGCAGTGGACTAGCGGGAGCCAATGAGCAGTTCTTC. Combining the CDR3 with reference TRBV28 and TRBJ2-1 gives the whole variable domain DVKVTQSSRYLVKRTGEKVFLECVQDMDHENMFWYRQDPGLGLRLIYFSYDVKMKEKGDIPEGYSVSREKKERFSLILESASTNQTSMYLCASSGLAGANEQFFGPGTRLTVL.

The chain carries TRBV15 and TRBJ2-1; tentative D call: TRBD2 (5 bases). There are 15 residues in the CDR3. The germline V and J ends were trimmed by 0 bases and 5 bases, with 11 bases remaining between them. Germline V gene data show CDR1 as LNHNV and CDR2 as YYDKDF (reference sequence). The CDR3 loop reads CATSREGSTNNEQFF. The CDR3 nucleotides read TGTGCCACCAGCAGAGAAGGGAGTACCAACAATGAGCAGTTCTTC. Filled out from reference TRBV15 and TRBJ2-1, the complete variable domain reads DAMVIQNPRYQVTQFGKPVTLSCSQTLNHNVMYWYQQKSSQAPKLLFHYYDKDFNNEADTPDNFQSRRPNTSFCFLDIRSPGLGDTAMYLCATSREGSTNNEQFFGPGTRLTVL.

The chain uses TRBV7-2 and TRBJ2-4, with D possibly being TRBD1 (5 bases). This CDR3 spans 13 amino acids. Trimming took 4 bases from V and 4 from J, leaving 8 bases between them. Germline assignment: CDR1 SGHTA and CDR2 FQGNSA. DNA of the CDR3: TGTGCCAGCAGCTATGACAGAAAAAACATTCAGTACTTC. Protein product: CASSYDRKNIQYF. Full variable domain (outside the CDR3, taken from reference TRBV7-2 and TRBJ2-4): GAGVSQSPSNKVTEKGKDVELRCDPISGHTALYWYRQSLGQGLEFLIYFQGNSAPDKSGLPSDRFSAERTGGSVSTLTIQRTQQEDSAVYLCASSYDRKNIQYFGAGTRLSVL.

The rearrangement links TRBV11-2 to TRBJ2-1; TRBD2 matches at 12 bases. This CDR3 spans 18 amino acids. Germline CDR1 reads SGHAT; CDR2 reads FQNNGV. With V trimmed by 5 bases and J by 8 bases, 16 bases remained unmatched. The CDR3 DNA reads TGTGCCAGCAGCCTCCATCCAAAGACTAGCGGGAGATTGCATGAGCAGTTCTTC. Translated: CASSLHPKTSGRLHEQFF. The full variable domain, with the rest looked up from reference TRBV11-2 and TRBJ2-1, is EAGVAQSPRYKIIEKRQSVAFWCNPISGHATLYWYQQILGQGPKLLIQFQNNGVVDDSQLPKDRFSAERLKGVDSTLKIQPAKLEDSAVYLCASSLHPKTSGRLHEQFFGPGTRLTVL.

Of note for this clone: Other DNA sequences from this sample encode an identical CDR3 as well. V gene TRBV18 combines with J gene TRBJ2-5; D is ambiguous. The CDR3 runs 12 residues. Germline assignment: CDR1 KGHSH and CDR2 LQKENI. V was trimmed by 0 bases and J by 4 bases, leaving 3 bases between them. CDR3 in amino acids: CASSPPGETQYF. DNA of the CDR3: TGTGCCAGCTCACCACCGGGAGAGACCCAGTACTTC.

V is TRBV9 and J is TRBJ2-7, with 8 bases aligning to TRBD2. The length of the CDR3 is 14 residues. Trimming cost V 0 bases and J 3 bases; bases outside gene matches: 2. The germline CDR1 and CDR2 sequences are SGDLS and YYNGEE. This chain's CDR3 is CASSVAAGVYEQYF. Written as DNA, the CDR3 is TGTGCCAGCAGCGTAGCAGCGGGGGTCTACGAGCAGTACTTC.

This chain links TRBV7-9 with TRBJ1-4, with D possibly being TRBD1 (5 bases). Per germline, CDR1 SEHNR and CDR2 FQNEAQ (reference sequence). Deletions cut 5 bases from V and 8 bases from J, with 15 bases between. CDR3 length: 14 amino acids. The CDR3 bases are TGTGCCAGCAGCGATGGGCAGGGAGGGGAAAAACTGTTTTTT. This translates into CASSDGQGGEKLFF.